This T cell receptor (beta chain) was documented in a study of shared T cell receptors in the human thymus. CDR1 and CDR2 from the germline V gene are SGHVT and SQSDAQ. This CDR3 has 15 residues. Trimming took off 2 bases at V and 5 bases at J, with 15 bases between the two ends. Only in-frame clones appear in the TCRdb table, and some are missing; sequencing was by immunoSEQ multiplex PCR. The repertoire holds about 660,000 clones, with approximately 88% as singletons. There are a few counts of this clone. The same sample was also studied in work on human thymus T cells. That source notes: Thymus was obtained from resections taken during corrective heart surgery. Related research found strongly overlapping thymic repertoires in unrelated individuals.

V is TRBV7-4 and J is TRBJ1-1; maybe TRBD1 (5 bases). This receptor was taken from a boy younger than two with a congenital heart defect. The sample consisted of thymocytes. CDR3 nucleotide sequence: TGTGCCAGCAGCTTAATCGGGCAGGGAGGAACTGAAGCTTTCTTT. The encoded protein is CASSLIGQGGTEAFF.